The clone carrying this TCR beta chain came up many times. Its antigen is not known. The CDR3 runs 13 residues. The V gene lost 2 bases and the J gene lost 6 bases, with 8 bases spanning the gap. Germline V gives CDR1 SGHTA, CDR2 FQGNSA. Primed by a sample-barcoded 5' primer and a J-beta primer mix, a second PCR proceeded for about 6 to 11 cycles. Every molecule of cDNA carried a tag from a template-switch adaptor with 12 random nucleotides. All samples gave at least 3 million CDR3-containing paired-end reads. TCRdb reanalysed the 5' RACE reads using MiXCR and keeps one entry per CDR3 protein. The data show about 1.5 million distinct CDR3 sequences, approximately 43% seen once. This specimen comes from a study of blood T cells in healthy people across ages. General study results and limits: Both naive CD4+ cell counts and diversity were greater in long-lived donors than in aged donors.

The source is a woman under 30 in good health. The chain has TRBV7-2 and TRBJ1-5, with D uncertain. The sample consisted of blood. The CDR3: CASSLTLGQPQHF. Written as DNA, the CDR3 is TGTGCCAGCAGCTTAACTCTCGGTCAGCCCCAGCATTTT.